This is a list of T cell receptor beta chains from one sample in a study of early T cells in non-severe SARS-CoV-2 infection. MiXCR, applied by TCRdb to the 5' RACE reads, yields one record per CDR3 protein. The table includes about 83,000 distinct CDR3 sequences, around 9.3% detected once. Material: whole blood, obtained at baseline. These TCRs come from an adult who was a healthcare worker with PCR-confirmed SARS-CoV-2 infection or an uninfected control (not recorded which). Both conserved end residues are part of each CDR3. The order of the fields is J gene, D gene, clone size, V gene, CDR3 DNA, CDR3 protein. The D gene is left open where the match is weak. A row's size may be missing; if present it is once, few, many or a size class.

TRBJ2-1,-,-,TRBV28,TGTGCCAGCAGTGTTAGTGGCAATGAGCAGTTCTTC,CASSVSGNEQFF
TRBJ2-1,TRBD2,-,TRBV27,TGTGCCAGCAGTCAAGAGACTAGCGGGAGGGATGAGCAGTTCTTC,CASSQETSGRDEQFF
TRBJ2-5,-,few,TRBV20-1,TGCAGTGCCCGCCGACCGAACCAAGAGACCCAGTACTTC,CSARRPNQETQYF
TRBJ2-3,-,many,TRBV5-1,TGCGCCAGCAGCTTGGAAGCCCCGGGGGATACGCAGTATTTT,CASSLEAPGDTQYF
TRBJ1-5,TRBD1,few,TRBV20-1,TGCAGTGCTAGAACAGGGGGTCAGCCCCAGCATTTT,CSARTGGQPQHF
TRBJ2-1,-,many,TRBV9,TGTGCCAGCAGCGTACGTAGCAGCCCGAACAATGAGCAGTTCTTC,CASSVRSSPNNEQFF
TRBJ2-5,TRBD2,-,TRBV3-1,TGTGCCAGCAGCAAGGGACTAGCGGGAGGCCAAGAGACCCAGTACTTC,CASSKGLAGGQETQYF
TRBJ2-1,TRBD2,many,TRBV9,TGTGCCAGCAGCAGGGAGGGGACTAGCGGGAAGAATGAGCAGTTCTTC,CASSREGTSGKNEQFF
TRBJ2-5,TRBD1,-,TRBV7-9,TGTGCCAGGATTCTCCCCGGACAGGGGGAGTTAGAGACCCAGTACTTC,CARILPGQGELETQYF
TRBJ2-5,-,few,TRBV28,TGTGCCAGCAGTTTATCCCTTAGGAACCAGTACTTC,CASSLSLRNQYF
TRBJ2-2,-,-,TRBV19,TGTGCCAGTAGTATAGCTGCGACAGCCCGGGGCTGGCTGTTTTTT,CASSIAATARGWLFF
TRBJ1-2,-,few,TRBV27,TGTGCCAGCAGTCCCACAGATACCTTTGGGCTCACCTTC,CASSPTDTFGLTF
TRBJ2-3,-,-,TRBV5-1,TGCGCCAGCAGCTTACTAGACAACACAGATACGCAGTATTTT,CASSLLDNTDTQYF
TRBJ2-1,TRBD2,few,TRBV14,TGTGCCAGCAGCCTCCGGACTAGGGGCGAGCAGTTCTTC,CASSLRTRGEQFF
TRBJ2-2,-,-,TRBV20-1,TGCAGTGCTAGAGATACACAAAAGCTGTTTTTT,CSARDTQKLFF
TRBJ1-5,TRBD1,few,TRBV7-8,TGTGCCAGCAGCCGGGACAGGAGTAAGGCCAATCAGCCCCAGCATTTT,CASSRDRSKANQPQHF
TRBJ2-5,TRBD1,-,TRBV20-1,TGCAGTGCTAGACCACTTCACCGGGACAGGGGAGAGACCCAGTACTTC,CSARPLHRDRGETQYF
TRBJ2-7,-,many,TRBV7-2,TGTGCCAGCAGCTCCTCCCTGGTCGGGCAGTACTTC,CASSSSLVGQYF
TRBJ1-1,-,-,TRBV28,TGTGCCAGCAGTTCCTTACAGGTGAACACTGAAGCTTTCTTT,CASSSLQVNTEAFF
TRBJ1-5,-,-,TRBV18,TGTGCCAGCTCACCGCCGGGTAGCGGCAATCAGCCCCAGCATTTT,CASSPPGSGNQPQHF
TRBJ2-6,TRBD1,-,TRBV18,TGTGCCAGCTCACGAAACAGGGGAGTAGCCTCTGGGGCCAACGTCCTGACTTTC,CASSRNRGVASGANVLTF
TRBJ2-7,-,-,TRBV27,TGTGCCAGCAGTTCCGGGCCTCACTACGAGCAGTACTTC,CASSSGPHYEQYF